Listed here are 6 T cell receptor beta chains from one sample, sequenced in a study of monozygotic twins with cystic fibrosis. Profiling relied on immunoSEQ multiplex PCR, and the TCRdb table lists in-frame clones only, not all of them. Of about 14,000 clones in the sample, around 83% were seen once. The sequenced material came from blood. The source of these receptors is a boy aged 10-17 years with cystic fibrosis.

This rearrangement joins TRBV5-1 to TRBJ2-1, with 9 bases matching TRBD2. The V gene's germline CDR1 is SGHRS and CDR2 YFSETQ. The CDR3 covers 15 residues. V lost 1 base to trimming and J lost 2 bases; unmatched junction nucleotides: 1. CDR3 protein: CASSLLAGTYNEQFF. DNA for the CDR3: TGCGCCAGCAGCTTGCTAGCGGGGACCTACAATGAGCAGTTCTTC.

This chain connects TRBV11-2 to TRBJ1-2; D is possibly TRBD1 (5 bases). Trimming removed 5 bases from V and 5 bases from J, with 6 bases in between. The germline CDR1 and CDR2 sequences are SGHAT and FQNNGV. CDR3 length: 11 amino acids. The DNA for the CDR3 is TGTGCCAGCAGCGGGGGTTATGGCTACACCTTC. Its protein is CASSGGYGYTF.

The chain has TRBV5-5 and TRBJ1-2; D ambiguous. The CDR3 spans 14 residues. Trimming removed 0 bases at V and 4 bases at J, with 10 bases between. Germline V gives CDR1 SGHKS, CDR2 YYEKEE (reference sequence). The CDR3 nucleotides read TGTGCCAGCAGCTTGGAGGCAGGAGCCTATGGCTACACCTTC. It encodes CASSLEAGAYGYTF. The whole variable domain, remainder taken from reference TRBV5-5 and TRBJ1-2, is DAGVTQSPTHLIKTRGQQVTLRCSPISGHKSVSWYQQVLGQGPQFIFQYYEKEERGRGNFPDRFSARQFPNYSSELNVNALLLGDSALYLCASSLEAGAYGYTFGSGTRLTVV.

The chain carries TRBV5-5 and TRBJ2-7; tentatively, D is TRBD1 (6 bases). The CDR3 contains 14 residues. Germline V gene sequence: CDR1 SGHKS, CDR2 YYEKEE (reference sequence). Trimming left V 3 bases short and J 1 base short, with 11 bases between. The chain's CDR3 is CASSWTERSYEQYF. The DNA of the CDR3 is TGTGCCAGCAGCTGGACAGAGAGGTCCTACGAGCAGTACTTC.

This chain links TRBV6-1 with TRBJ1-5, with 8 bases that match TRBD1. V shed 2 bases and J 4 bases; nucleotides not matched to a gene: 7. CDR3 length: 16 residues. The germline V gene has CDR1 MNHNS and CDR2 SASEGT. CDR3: CASSEWTGTFNQPQHF. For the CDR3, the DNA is TGTGCCAGCAGTGAATGGACAGGGACCTTTAATCAGCCCCAGCATTTT.

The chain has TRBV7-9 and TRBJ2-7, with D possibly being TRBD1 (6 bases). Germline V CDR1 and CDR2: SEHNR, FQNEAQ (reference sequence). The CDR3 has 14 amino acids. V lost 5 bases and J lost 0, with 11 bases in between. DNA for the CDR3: TGTGCCAGCAGCGGACAGAAGGACTCCTACGAGCAGTACTTC. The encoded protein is CASSGQKDSYEQYF.